Presented here are 27 T cell receptor beta chains from one specimen sequenced in a study of blood T cell repertoires in COVID-19. The data were produced by immunoSEQ multiplex PCR, yet TCRdb's version contains in-frame clones alone and is incomplete. This table has some 44,000 clones, roughly nine tenths appearing once. Sequences were obtained from peripheral blood. The receptors shown here come from a man in his fifties with active COVID-19.

The chain is built from TRBV29-1 and TRBJ2-5, with a possible D match to TRBD2 (5 bases). Trimming stripped 5 bases from V and 7 bases from J, with 8 bases between. The germline V gene encodes CDR1 SQVTM and CDR2 ANQGSEA. The CDR3 is made up of 10 amino acids. In DNA, the CDR3 is TGCAGCGTTTACGAGGGGACCCAGTACTTC. Its protein is CSVYEGTQYF. The variable domain in full, with the rest retrieved from reference TRBV29-1 and TRBJ2-5, is SAVISQKPSRDICQRGTSLTIQCQVDSQVTMMFWYRQQPGQSLTLIATANQGSEATYESGFVIDKFPISRPNLTFSTLTVSNMSPEDSSIYLCSVYEGTQYFGPGTRLLVL.

The chain links TRBV7-9 to TRBJ2-3; 9 bases are a match to TRBD1. The CDR3 is 15 residues long. V shed 4 bases and J 4 bases; nucleotides not matched to a gene: 6. Germline CDR1 and CDR2: SEHNR and FQNEAQ (reference sequence). The CDR3 DNA reads TGTGCCAGCAGCTATGGACAGGGGAGCGCAGATACGCAGTATTTT. Translating gives CASSYGQGSADTQYF.

This chain links TRBV6-2 or TRBV6-3 with TRBJ2-1; D might be TRBD2 (5 bases). This CDR3 is built from 17 residues. Trimming took off 3 bases at V and 5 bases at J, with 20 bases between the two ends. CDR1 MNHEY and CDR2 SVGEGT come from the germline V gene. The CDR3 DNA sequence: TGTGCCAGCAGTTATATTCCCTATTTAGCGCGTAACAATGAGCAGTTCTTC. It translates to CASSYIPYLARNNEQFF.

The sample holds one count of this clone. The chain carries TRBV7-8 and TRBJ1-5; D gene ambiguous. The V and J ends lost 1 base and 6 bases respectively, with 10 bases between them. Germline V gene sequence: CDR1 SGHVS, CDR2 FQNEAQ. This CDR3 is 14 amino acids long. DNA for the CDR3: TGTGCCAGCAGCTTAGATGCCGCGGGTCAGCCCCAGCATTTT. Translated: CASSLDAAGQPQHF. Full variable domain (remainder filled in from reference TRBV7-8 and TRBJ1-5): GAGVSQSPRYKVAKRGQDVALRCDPISGHVSLFWYQQALGQGPEFLTYFQNEAQLDKSGLPSDRFFAERPEGSVSTLKIQRTQQEDSAVYLCASSLDAAGQPQHFGDGTRLSIL.

The chain has TRBV5-4 and TRBJ2-5, with D maybe TRBD2 (5 bases). V shed 0 bases and J shed 1 base, with 7 bases lying between them. Germline loops: CDR1 SGHNT, CDR2 YYREEE (reference sequence). This CDR3 is 14 amino acids long. CDR3 amino acids: CASSLEAGQETQYF. The CDR3 bases are TGTGCCAGCAGCTTGGAGGCGGGCCAAGAGACCCAGTACTTC.

The chain is built from TRBV3-1 (or the pseudogene TRBV3-2) and TRBJ1-1, with a weak D call TRBD1 (5 bases). Trimming left V 5 bases short and J 3 bases short, with 13 bases between. Germline V gives CDR1 LGHDT, CDR2 YNNKEL (reference sequence). The CDR3 spans 14 residues. The CDR3 DNA sequence: TGTGCCAGCAGCACGTCGGGACTCCACACTGAAGCTTTCTTT. Protein sequence: CASSTSGLHTEAFF.

The rearrangement links TRBV7-9 to TRBJ2-5, with D unclear. This CDR3 is built from 11 residues. Germline V CDR1 and CDR2: SEHNR, FQNEAQ (reference sequence). V shed 5 bases and J shed 4 bases, with 5 bases lying between them. The CDR3 sequence: CASSPLETQYF. CDR3 sequence (DNA): TGTGCCAGCAGCCCACTAGAGACCCAGTACTTC. The full variable domain, its missing parts supplied by reference TRBV7-9 and TRBJ2-5, is DTGVSQNPRHKITKRGQNVTFRCDPISEHNRLYWYRQTLGQGPEFLTYFQNEAQLEKSRLLSDRFSAERPKGSFSTLEIQRTEQGDSAMYLCASSPLETQYFGPGTRLLVL.

V usage is TRBV19 and J usage is TRBJ1-4, with TRBD1 matching 7 bases. The CDR3 runs to 14 residues. Germline-derived CDR1 and CDR2 are LNHDA and SQIVND (reference sequence). J was trimmed by 5 bases and V by 4 bases; bases with no gene match: 4. CDR3 sequence: CASSSPGGNEKLFF. CDR3 DNA sequence: TGTGCCAGTAGTAGTCCAGGGGGGAATGAAAAACTGTTTTTT.

This rearrangement joins TRBV7-2 to TRBJ2-3; 12 bases are a match to TRBD2. V trimming: 1 base; J trimming: 3 bases; junction bases outside the gene matches: 8. Germline CDR1 reads SGHTA; CDR2 reads FQGNSA. The CDR3 is made up of 18 amino acids. This chain's CDR3 is CASSLVGTSGRQTDTQYF. Here the CDR3 DNA reads TGTGCCAGCAGCTTAGTGGGTACTAGCGGGAGGCAAACAGATACGCAGTATTTT.

The chain employs TRBV7-9 and TRBJ2-3; 7 positions agree with TRBD2. CDR3 length: 15 residues. CDR1 is SEHNR, CDR2 FQNEAQ, per germline (reference sequence). J lost 2 bases, V lost 4 bases, and 6 bases had no gene match. CDR3 coding DNA: TGTGCCAGCAGCTCCCAGCGGGGCCCCACAGATACGCAGTATTTT. Protein: CASSSQRGPTDTQYF. The full variable domain, its missing parts supplied by reference TRBV7-9 and TRBJ2-3, is DTGVSQNPRHKITKRGQNVTFRCDPISEHNRLYWYRQTLGQGPEFLTYFQNEAQLEKSRLLSDRFSAERPKGSFSTLEIQRTEQGDSAMYLCASSSQRGPTDTQYFGPGTRLTVL.

V usage is TRBV7-9 and J usage is TRBJ1-2; D is ambiguous. CDR1 SEHNR and CDR2 FQNEAQ come from the germline V gene (reference sequence). The CDR3 extends over 13 amino acids. V lost 2 bases to trimming and J lost 1 base, with 5 bases between them. The CDR3 loop is CASSLQVNYGYTF. CDR3 coding DNA: TGTGCCAGCAGCTTACAGGTTAACTATGGCTACACCTTC. Looking up the rest from reference TRBV7-9 and TRBJ1-2 gives the full variable domain: DTGVSQNPRHKITKRGQNVTFRCDPISEHNRLYWYRQTLGQGPEFLTYFQNEAQLEKSRLLSDRFSAERPKGSFSTLEIQRTEQGDSAMYLCASSLQVNYGYTFGSGTRLTVV.

In its sample, this clone was seen a few times. The J gene is TRBJ1-2, the V gene TRBV19; D may be TRBD1 (5 bases). Germline loops: CDR1 LNHDA, CDR2 SQIVND (reference sequence). V shed 5 bases and J shed 4 bases, with 11 bases lying between them. This CDR3 is built from 13 residues. CDR3 DNA sequence: TGTGCCAGTAGTGTCCGTAGGGGCTATGGCTACACCTTC. Residues: CASSVRRGYGYTF.

The table lists this clone with a few counts. This chain links TRBV15 with TRBJ2-1; the match to TRBD2 covers 7 bases. This CDR3 comprises 15 residues. V trimming: 1 base; J trimming: 3 bases; junction bases outside the gene matches: 3. From germline, CDR1 is LNHNV and CDR2 YYDKDF (reference sequence). DNA for the CDR3: TGTGCCACCAGCAGAGTGGCGGGAGACTACAATGAGCAGTTCTTC. Translation gives CATSRVAGDYNEQFF.

V gene TRBV11-3 combines with J gene TRBJ1-1, with D possibly TRBD1 on 5 matching bases. Germline lookup yields CDR1 SGHNT and CDR2 YENEEA. This CDR3 has 13 residues. Trimming cost V 4 bases and J 3 bases, with 9 bases left between them. CDR3 DNA sequence: TGTGCCAGCAGCTCCCAGGGTCACACTGAAGCTTTCTTT. Amino acids: CASSSQGHTEAFF.

The genes are TRBV5-5 and TRBJ2-2; TRBD2 aligns across 8 bases. Germline V lookup: CDR1 SGHKS, CDR2 YYEKEE (reference sequence). CDR3 length equals 15 residues. Trimming removed 3 bases from V and 1 base from J; junction bases left unmatched: 2. The CDR3 reads CASSSAGGNTGELFF. The CDR3 bases are TGTGCCAGCAGCTCTGCGGGAGGGAACACCGGGGAGCTGTTTTTT.

V is TRBV25-1 and J is TRBJ2-4; TRBD2 is a possible D gene (5 bases). The ends were cut back, 1 base at V and 0 bases at J, with 10 bases in the middle. This CDR3 is built from 16 residues. Germline V lookup: CDR1 MGHDK, CDR2 SYGVNS. CDR3 nucleotides: TGTGCCAGCAGTGAATCGGGGTATCTAGCCAAAAACATTCAGTACTTC. It specifies CASSESGYLAKNIQYF.

This chain uses TRBV28 with TRBJ2-1; D possibly corresponds to TRBD2 (5 bases). The CDR3 length is 14 residues. CDR1 and CDR2 (germline): MDHEN, SYDVKM. V was pared by 2 bases and J by 0 bases, with 5 bases between. CDR3 loop: CASSLSGSYNEQFF. The CDR3 bases are TGTGCCAGCAGTTTAAGCGGCTCCTACAATGAGCAGTTCTTC.

V usage is TRBV21-1 and J usage is TRBJ1-4. TRBV21-1 is reported as a pseudogene. The CDR3 is made up of 14 amino acids. The CDR3 sequence: CASSREEGREKLFF. The CDR3, as DNA: TGTGCCAGCAGTCGAGAGGAGGGCCGGGAAAAACTGTTTTTT.

The chain links TRBV24-1 to TRBJ2-1; tentatively, D is TRBD1 (5 bases). Deletions cut 3 bases from V and 6 bases from J, with 14 bases between. Germline V gives CDR1 KGHDR, CDR2 SFDVKD. The CDR3 has 15 residues. The DNA of the CDR3 is TGTGCCACCAGTGATCTAGAGGCAGGGTTCAATGAGCAGTTCTTC. It specifies CATSDLEAGFNEQFF.

The gene calls are TRBV19 and TRBJ1-4; D is perhaps TRBD1 (5 bases). The length of the CDR3 is 14 residues. V lost 5 bases and J lost 5, with 12 bases in between. Germline assignment: CDR1 LNHDA and CDR2 SQIVND (reference sequence). The CDR3 region is CASSSTALNEKLFF. Written as DNA, the CDR3 is TGTGCCAGTAGTTCGACAGCACTCAATGAAAAACTGTTTTTT.

This chain joins TRBV27 and TRBJ2-3, with unresolved D. Trimming removed 8 bases from V and 0 bases from J, with 9 bases in between. This CDR3 has 13 amino acids. CDR1 and CDR2 (germline): MNHEY, SMNVEV (reference sequence). The CDR3 spells CASRRSSTDTQYF. The CDR3 region has the DNA TGTGCCAGCCGACGGAGTAGCACAGATACGCAGTATTTT.

The sample holds a few counts of this clone. This sequence joins TRBV19 and TRBJ1-5, with TRBD1 identical over 11 bases. The CDR3 is 15 residues long. V trimming: 6 bases; J trimming: 4 bases; junction bases outside the gene matches: 5. Germline CDR1 and CDR2: LNHDA and SQIVND (reference sequence). CDR3 sequence: CASRDRGRGNQPQHF. CDR3 in DNA: TGTGCCAGTAGGGACAGGGGGCGTGGGAATCAGCCCCAGCATTTT.

The chain links TRBV29-1 to TRBJ1-1; D perhaps matches TRBD1 (6 bases). The germline V and J ends were trimmed by 7 bases and 4 bases, with 10 bases remaining between them. The germline CDR1 and CDR2 sequences are SQVTM and ANQGSEA. The CDR3 consists of 11 residues. This chain's CDR3 is CSALTGTEAFF. As DNA, the CDR3 is TGCAGCGCCTTGACAGGCACTGAAGCTTTCTTT.

The V gene is TRBV9, the J gene TRBJ2-1, with 10 bases matching TRBD2. V shed 4 bases, J shed 5 bases, and the junction held 6 bases outside the gene matches. Germline V gene lookup returns CDR1 SGDLS and CDR2 YYNGEE. CDR3 length: 15 residues. Here the CDR3 reads CASSPVAGGNNEQFF. In nucleotides, the CDR3 is TGTGCCAGCAGCCCTGTAGCGGGAGGAAACAATGAGCAGTTCTTC.

The rearrangement links TRBV7-2 to TRBJ2-3; the D is unclear. Germline loops: CDR1 SGHTA, CDR2 FQGNSA. Trimming cost V 0 bases and J 2 bases, with 15 bases left between them. This CDR3 is built from 17 residues. DNA for the CDR3: TGTGCCAGCAGCTTAGCGCGAAGTTACCGTTACACAGATACGCAGTATTTT. It encodes CASSLARSYRYTDTQYF.

The rearrangement uses TRBV10-2 and TRBJ2-7, with 7 bases matching TRBD1. Looked up from germline, CDR1 is WSHSY and CDR2 is SAAADI. Unmatched junction bases numbered 8, after V lost 10 bases and J lost 5 bases. The CDR3 contains 12 residues. CDR3 sequence: CATADRAHEQYF. The CDR3 DNA reads TGCGCCACCGCCGACAGGGCCCACGAGCAGTACTTC.

This rearrangement joins TRBV7-3 to TRBJ2-1; a weak D match, TRBD1 (5 bases). CDR3 length equals 15 residues. The V end was cut by 2 bases, the J end by 9 bases, with 17 bases between. CDR1 and CDR2 from the germline V gene are SGHTA and FQGTGA. CDR3 in amino acids: CASSLESAGQGEQFF. The CDR3 bases are TGTGCCAGCAGCTTAGAGTCGGCAGGGCAAGGTGAGCAGTTCTTC.